This TCR beta chain comes out of a study of T cells in Graves' hyperthyroidism and ophthalmopathy. Researchers amplified the TCR beta CDR3 regions from RNA transcripts. First-round RT-PCR targeting the TCR CDR3 was performed with the HTBI primer set. TCRdb passed the multiplex PCR reads through MiXCR, listing each CDR3 protein once. The data contain approximately 700,000 distinct CDR3 sequences, about a sixth of them singletons. Diagnosis relied on clinical symptoms, serum thyroxine and TRAb, thyroid ultrasound and orbital computed tomography. Fresh 10 ml peripheral blood yielded PBMCs. Concerning this clonotype: Antigen unknown.

The germline CDR1 and CDR2 sequences are DFQATT and SNEGSKA (reference sequence). CDR3 length: 15 amino acids. Between the trimmed V and J ends, which lost 2 bases and 0 bases, there was a span of 13 bases. The study, taken as a whole, reports: Before onset, ophthalmopathy was predicted by the model a median around 6 months earlier. Ophthalmopathy stood apart from stable hyperthyroidism in a 13 V-J model.

J is TRBJ1-1 and V is TRBV20-1; no clear D gene. The sequenced sample was blood. This receptor was obtained from a man aged 18 to 29 with Graves' hyperthyroidism. This CDR3 reads CSARLIGGMNTEAFF. The CDR3 nucleotides read TGCAGTGCTAGACTTATAGGCGGTATGAACACTGAAGCTTTCTTT.